This T cell receptor (beta chain) appears in the sequencing data of a study of T cell responses to AZD1222 COVID-19 vaccine (dated by TCRdb to the early 2020s). Context from the whole study: AZD1222 recipients given second doses at about 4 weeks or at about 12 weeks were pooled, since spike-specific TCR depth and breadth were not found to differ between the two schedules. A total of under 250 trial participants underwent TCR sequencing, of whom around 210 had received two doses of AZD1222 and around 25 had received two doses of the MenACWY control vaccine. Trial participants were enrolled into age subgroups of 18-55, 56-69 and 70-plus years, which contained approximately 150, 28 and 58 TCR-sequenced participants, respectively.

As to this clone: Its antigen is currently not known. Base qualities are not provided; no much larger clone lies one nucleotide away.

V ends up 0 bases short and J 0 bases short, with an unmatched junction base count of 3. CDR1 and CDR2 are drawn from the germline V gene: SGHRS, YFSETQ. Its CDR3 holds 15 amino acids, cysteine through phenylalanine. Just CDR3 DNA is preserved here, 45 bases in frame from base 1. What the research found in general, with its limitations: The vaccine-associated CD4 TCRs covered the entire spike protein, and the dominant responses fell in regions 160-218 and 743-854. No day 14 peak-response samples were available, so repertoires were characterized only after the peak T cell response. Conclusions about previously exposed vaccinees are limited, since just six AZD1222 recipients were seropositive for SARS-CoV-2 at baseline. After two AZD1222 doses, spike-specific TCR breadth and depth were significantly higher than at day 0 and than in MenACWY recipients. Participants were mostly white British and included more females than males, and it was suggested by the authors that clonal diversity may have been underestimated. Reportedly, almost half of the unique spike-specific TCRs recognized epitopes lying outside the regions that are mutated in the B.1.351 and B.1.1.7 variants. In the small 56-69-year group, the increase in depth fell short of significance, most likely because of low power.

The CDR3 regions of human TCRbeta chains were analyzed by immunosequencing. The study's processing was this. TCRs in the repertoires were compared against a reference library of SARS-CoV-2-specific TCRs that had been generated with the MIRA antigen-specificity platform. Breadth meant the fraction of unique TCRs that were SARS-CoV-2-associated, whereas depth meant the fraction of total T cells that were SARS-CoV-2-associated. Using the MIRA data, every spike-specific TCR was mapped to the spike region that the TCR reacted to and assigned to either a CD4 or a CD8 class. Log10-transformed breadth and depth values were compared by one-way ANOVA with Sidak's multiple comparisons tests. TCRdb limited this immuneACCESS table to in-frame rearrangements with V and J called. A share of clones is missing; checked studies link under half to unresolved V genes, and the rest is unexplained. Clone size and the V and J calls come from that table; the DNA yielded D and trimming. Present in this sample are under 200,000 clones, 90% to 95% of which were seen just once. About 9.2% of the sample goes to the ten largest clones.

Sample time point, as interpreted from the label and publication: baseline before first vaccination. The vaccinee samples were drawn from two UK trials, COV001 and COV002, one of which was a single-blind randomized controlled phase 2/3 trial testing AZD1222 (ChAdOx1 nCoV-19) in healthy adults. Trial participant PBMC samples were collected at day 0 and day 28 after the second dose for TCRbeta chain sequencing. Here the chain combines TRBV5-1 and TRBJ2-7; TRBD2 fits 7 bases in the junction. This specimen was peripheral blood, taken on day 0 of AZD1222 vaccination. The clonotype was recovered from an adult in good health. The CDR3 reads as follows: CASSLGRGSSYEQYF. The DNA reads as follows: TGCGCCAGCAGCTTGGGACGCGGGAGCTCCTACGAGCAGTACTTC.